A single sample is the source of the 18 T cell receptor beta chains below, sequenced in a study of blood T cell repertoires in COVID-19. Generated by immunoSEQ multiplex PCR, the TCRdb table keeps only in-frame clones and is missing some. The sample gives some 290,000 clones, 89% of which show up once; almost 9.5% is in the top ten. The specimen was PBMCs or T cells enriched from blood (not recorded which). The receptors were gathered from a woman in her 30s who had recovered from COVID-19.

The chain carries TRBV7-2 and TRBJ1-1; 7 bases align to TRBD1. Germline trimming cut 0 bases from V and 11 bases from J; bases unmatched to any gene: 12. The CDR3 has 15 amino acids. Looked up from germline, CDR1 is SGHTA and CDR2 is FQGNSA. Here the CDR3 DNA reads TGTGCCAGCAGCTTAGCTTGGGGAGACAGGGACACGGCTTTCTTT. It encodes CASSLAWGDRDTAFF.

This chain uses TRBV7-3 with TRBJ1-2, with D perhaps matching TRBD1 (6 bases). CDR1 and CDR2 from the germline V gene are SGHTA and FQGTGA. V was cut by 3 bases and J by 6 bases, with 11 bases left in between. This CDR3 is built from 13 residues. CDR3 nucleotides: TGTGCCAGCAGCTTGAGAGGGGGTGATGGCTACACCTTC. This encodes CASSLRGGDGYTF.

V gene TRBV7-2 combines with J gene TRBJ2-1; tentative D call: TRBD1 (6 bases). Germline CDR1 reads SGHTA; CDR2 reads FQGNSA. The V and J ends lost 5 bases and 4 bases respectively, with 18 bases between them. The CDR3 sequence is 16 residues long. CDR3 region: CASSQTGTILYNEQFF. The CDR3 DNA reads as TGTGCCAGCAGCCAAACCGGGACAATCCTTTACAATGAGCAGTTCTTC.

V usage is TRBV6-2 or TRBV6-3 and J usage is TRBJ2-6; D unclear. Trimming shortened V by 3 bases and J by 0 bases, and 15 bases separated the two germline ends. Germline V gene lookup returns CDR1 MNHEY and CDR2 SVGEGT. The CDR3 spans 18 residues. The CDR3 loop reads CASSYYNLVISGANVLTF. CDR3 nucleotide sequence: TGTGCCAGCAGTTATTACAACCTGGTCATCTCTGGGGCCAACGTCCTGACTTTC.

The chain links TRBV18 to TRBJ2-7; 7 bases map to TRBD1. Germline lookup yields CDR1 KGHSH and CDR2 LQKENI. The J segment lost 1 base and the V segment lost 3 bases, leaving 12 bases of the junction unmatched. The CDR3 sequence is 17 residues long. The CDR3 region is CASSPQSGQSQSYEQYF. DNA of the CDR3: TGTGCCAGCTCACCCCAATCGGGACAGAGTCAATCCTACGAGCAGTACTTC.

The gene calls are TRBV28 and TRBJ2-1, with TRBD2 matching 10 bases. The V segment lost 1 base and the J segment 10 bases; nucleotides outside the gene matches: 10. CDR1 is MDHEN and CDR2 is SYDVKM in the germline V gene. The CDR3 has 16 residues. DNA for the CDR3: TGTGCCAGCAGTTTATTTTCTAGCGGGAGCAGAGGGGAGCAGTTCTTC. It is translated as CASSLFSSGSRGEQFF.

V and J are TRBV10-3 and TRBJ1-6, with D hard to call. V was shortened by 4 bases and J by 7 bases, with 11 bases between the two germline ends. Germline CDR1 reads ENHRY; CDR2 reads SYGVKD. The length of the CDR3 is 14 residues. In DNA, the CDR3 is TGTGCCATCAGTGTTGAGGGAGACAATTCACCCCTCCACTTT. Protein sequence: CAISVEGDNSPLHF.

The chain employs TRBV5-1 and TRBJ1-1; 8 bases match TRBD1. With V trimmed by 5 bases and J by 7 bases, 7 bases remained unmatched. Germline loops: CDR1 SGHRS, CDR2 YFSETQ. The CDR3 has 13 amino acids. The CDR3 coding sequence is TGCGCCAGCAGAGCAGGGGGCGGTGGTGAAGCTTTCTTT. Translated, it gives CASRAGGGGEAFF.

The V and J genes are TRBV30 and TRBJ1-6; no definite D call. CDR3 length: 14 amino acids. Trimming shortened V by 4 bases and J by 10 bases, and 17 bases separated the two germline ends. Germline-derived CDR1 and CDR2 are GTSNPN and SVGIG (reference sequence). In nucleotides, the CDR3 is TGTGCCTGGACTGGCGGAGGTGGGATGTCACCCCTCCACTTT. Translating gives CAWTGGGGMSPLHF.

The V call is TRBV28, the J call TRBJ2-7; D is possibly TRBD1 (6 bases). The germline V gene has CDR1 MDHEN and CDR2 SYDVKM. The germline V and J ends were trimmed by 6 bases and 0 bases, with 18 bases remaining between them. The CDR3 covers 16 residues. CDR3: CASSRTRQDNSYEQYF. DNA for the CDR3: TGTGCCAGCAGCCGTACCCGACAGGACAACTCCTACGAGCAGTACTTC.

The chain has TRBV18 and TRBJ1-2; the match to TRBD1 covers 7 bases. Germline-derived CDR1 and CDR2 are KGHSH and LQKENI. J gave up 2 bases and V 4 bases, and 10 bases lay outside the gene matches. CDR3 size: 16 residues. This CDR3 is CASSLTGTEENYGYTF. The CDR3 region has the DNA TGTGCCAGCTCACTTACCGGGACAGAAGAGAACTATGGCTACACCTTC.

This sequence joins TRBV7-9 and TRBJ1-6; 9 bases are a match to TRBD1. The V gene's germline CDR1 is SEHNR and CDR2 FQNEAQ (reference sequence). This CDR3 has 14 amino acids. J gave up 7 bases and V 5 bases, and 3 bases lay outside the gene matches. Here the CDR3 reads CASSHGQGNSPLHF. The CDR3 DNA follows: TGTGCCAGCAGCCATGGACAGGGGAATTCACCCCTCCACTTT.

V and J are TRBV10-3 and TRBJ2-2; 10 positions match TRBD2. CDR1 and CDR2 (germline): ENHRY, SYGVKD. The CDR3 loop spans 18 amino acids. V trimming: 0 bases; J trimming: 7 bases; junction bases outside the gene matches: 11. CDR3 loop: CAISESRGVAGGVGELFF. CDR3 nucleotides: TGTGCCATCAGTGAGTCCCGAGGAGTAGCGGGAGGTGTCGGGGAGCTGTTTTTT.

This chain uses TRBV2 with TRBJ2-1, with 10 bases matching TRBD2. Germline CDR1 reads SNHLY; CDR2 reads FYNNEI. V dropped 3 bases and J dropped 1; count of bases not matched to a gene: 3. The CDR3 runs 16 residues. The CDR3 loop is CASSDWTSGSYNEQFF. For the CDR3, the DNA is TGTGCCAGCAGTGATTGGACTAGCGGATCCTACAATGAGCAGTTCTTC.

J is TRBJ2-6 and V is TRBV29-1, with a tentative D call TRBD1 (6 bases). Trimming pared 0 bases from V and 0 bases from J, leaving 15 bases between. The germline CDR1 and CDR2 sequences are SQVTM and ANQGSEA. CDR3 size: 18 residues. CDR3 coding DNA: TGCAGCGTTGAAGATCGAACAGGGCCTAACTCTGGGGCCAACGTCCTGACTTTC. Its translation is CSVEDRTGPNSGANVLTF.

The chain has TRBV19 and TRBJ1-1, with 11 nucleotides matching TRBD1. This CDR3 spans 14 amino acids. Germline V lookup: CDR1 LNHDA, CDR2 SQIVND (reference sequence). The V and J ends lost 5 bases and 5 bases, in that order; junction bases with no gene match: 4. CDR3 protein: CASSGQGAGTEAFF. The CDR3 DNA follows: TGTGCCAGTAGTGGACAGGGGGCCGGGACTGAAGCTTTCTTT.

The V and J genes are TRBV6-1 and TRBJ1-4; 7 bases fit TRBD1. J gave up 4 bases and V 5 bases, and 7 bases lay outside the gene matches. This CDR3 contains 15 residues. Germline values: CDR1 MNHNS, CDR2 SASEGT. The CDR3: CASSTGDRHNEKLFF. In nucleotides, the CDR3 is TGTGCCAGCAGTACCGGGGACAGACATAATGAAAAACTGTTTTTT.

This clone was counted a single time. The rearrangement joins TRBV27 to TRBJ1-1; 7 bases are a match to TRBD1. The CDR3 is made up of 18 amino acids. The V gene's germline CDR1 is MNHEY and CDR2 SMNVEV (reference sequence). Unmatched junction bases numbered 14, after V lost 2 bases and J lost 2 bases. CDR3 in amino acids: CASSLLWQGEWGNTEAFF. CDR3 sequence (DNA): TGTGCCAGCAGTTTACTTTGGCAGGGGGAGTGGGGTAACACTGAAGCTTTCTTT.